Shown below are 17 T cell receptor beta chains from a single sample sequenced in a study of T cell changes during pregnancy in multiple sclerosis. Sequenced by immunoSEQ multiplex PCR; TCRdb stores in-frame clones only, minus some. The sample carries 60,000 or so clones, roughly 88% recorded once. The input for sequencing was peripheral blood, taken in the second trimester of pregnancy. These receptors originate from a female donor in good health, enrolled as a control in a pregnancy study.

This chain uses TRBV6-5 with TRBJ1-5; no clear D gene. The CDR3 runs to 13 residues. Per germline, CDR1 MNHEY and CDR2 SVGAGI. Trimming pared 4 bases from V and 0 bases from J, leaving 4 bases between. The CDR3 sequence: CASSSYSNQPQHF. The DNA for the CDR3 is TGTGCCAGCAGTTCCTATAGCAATCAGCCCCAGCATTTT.

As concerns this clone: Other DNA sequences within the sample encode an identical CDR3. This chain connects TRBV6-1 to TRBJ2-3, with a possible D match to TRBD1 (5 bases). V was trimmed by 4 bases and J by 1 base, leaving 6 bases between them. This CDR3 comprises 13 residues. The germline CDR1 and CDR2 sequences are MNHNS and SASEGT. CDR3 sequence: CASSVGGTDTQYF. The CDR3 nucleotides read TGTGCCAGCAGTGTAGGGGGCACAGATACGCAGTATTTT.

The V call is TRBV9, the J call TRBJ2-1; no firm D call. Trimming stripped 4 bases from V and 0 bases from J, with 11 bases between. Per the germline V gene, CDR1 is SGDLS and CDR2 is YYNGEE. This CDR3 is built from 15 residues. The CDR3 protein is CASSPGSSSYNEQFF. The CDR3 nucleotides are TGTGCCAGCAGCCCTGGCTCAAGCTCCTACAATGAGCAGTTCTTC. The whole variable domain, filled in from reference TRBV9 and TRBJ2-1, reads DSGVTQTPKHLITATGQRVTLRCSPRSGDLSVYWYQQSLDQGLQFLIQYYNGEERAKGNILERFSAQQFPDLHSELNLSSLELGDSALYFCASSPGSSSYNEQFFGPGTRLTVL.

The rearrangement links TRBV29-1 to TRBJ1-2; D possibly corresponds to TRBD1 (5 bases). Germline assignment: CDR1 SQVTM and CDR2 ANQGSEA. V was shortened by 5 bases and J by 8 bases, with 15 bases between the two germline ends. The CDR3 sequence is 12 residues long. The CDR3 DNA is TGCAGCGTTCCTAGACAGCTAAGAGGCTACACCTTC. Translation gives CSVPRQLRGYTF.

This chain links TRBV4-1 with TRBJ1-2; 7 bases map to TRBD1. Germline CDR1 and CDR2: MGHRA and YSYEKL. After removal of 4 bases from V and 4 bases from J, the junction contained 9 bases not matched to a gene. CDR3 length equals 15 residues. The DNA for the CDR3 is TGCGCCAGCAGCCTCGCGACAGGGATGGGCTATGGCTACACCTTC. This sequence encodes CASSLATGMGYGYTF.

CDR3 nucleotides: TGTGCCAGCAGCGCCCATGAAGGGGACACTGAAGCTTTCTTT. Amino acids: CASSAHEGDTEAFF. The chain combines TRBV9 with TRBJ1-1; weak D call: TRBD1 (5 bases). Trimming removed 3 bases at V and 3 bases at J, with 12 bases between. The germline gives CDR1 SGDLS, CDR2 YYNGEE. The CDR3 consists of 14 residues.

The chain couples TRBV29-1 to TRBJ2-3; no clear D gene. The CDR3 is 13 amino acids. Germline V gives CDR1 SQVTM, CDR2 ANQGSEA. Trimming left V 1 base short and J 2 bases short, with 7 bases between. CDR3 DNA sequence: TGCAGCGTTGAAGGGAGAACCACAGATACGCAGTATTTT. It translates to CSVEGRTTDTQYF.

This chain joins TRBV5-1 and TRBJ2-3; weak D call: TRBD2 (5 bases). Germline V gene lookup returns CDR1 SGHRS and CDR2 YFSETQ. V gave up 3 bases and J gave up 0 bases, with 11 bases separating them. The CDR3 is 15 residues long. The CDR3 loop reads CASSSSRSSTDTQYF. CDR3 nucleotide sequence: TGCGCCAGCAGCTCTAGCAGATCTAGCACAGATACGCAGTATTTT.

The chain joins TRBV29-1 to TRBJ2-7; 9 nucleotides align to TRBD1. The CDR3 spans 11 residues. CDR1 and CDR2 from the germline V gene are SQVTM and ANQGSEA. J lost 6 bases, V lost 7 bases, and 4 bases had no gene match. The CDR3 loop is CSGQTGGEQYF. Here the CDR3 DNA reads TGCAGCGGACAGACAGGGGGCGAGCAGTACTTC.

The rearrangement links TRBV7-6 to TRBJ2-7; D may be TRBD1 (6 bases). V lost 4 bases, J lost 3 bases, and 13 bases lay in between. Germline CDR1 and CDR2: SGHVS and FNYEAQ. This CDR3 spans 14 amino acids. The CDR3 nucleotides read TGTGCCAGCAGCTCCGGACAGATAAACTACGAGCAGTACTTC. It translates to CASSSGQINYEQYF.

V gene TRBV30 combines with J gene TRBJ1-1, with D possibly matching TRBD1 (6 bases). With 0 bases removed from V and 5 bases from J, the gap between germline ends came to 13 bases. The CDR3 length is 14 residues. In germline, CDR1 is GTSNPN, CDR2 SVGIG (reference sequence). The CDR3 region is CAWSVSVGGTEAFF. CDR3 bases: TGTGCCTGGAGTGTAAGTGTAGGGGGTACTGAAGCTTTCTTT. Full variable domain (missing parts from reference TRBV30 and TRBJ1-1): SQTIHQWPATLVQPVGSPLSLECTVEGTSNPNLYWYRQAAGRGLQLLFYSVGIGQISSEVPQNLSASRPQDRQFILSSKKLLLSDSGFYLCAWSVSVGGTEAFFGQGTRLTVV.

The CDR3 DNA sequence: TGTGCCAGCAGTGAAACAGGGAGTGGCAGCACCATATATTTT. This sequence encodes CASSETGSGSTIYF. The V call is TRBV6-1, the J call TRBJ1-3, with a weak D call TRBD1 (6 bases). This CDR3 has 14 residues. Trimming cost V 2 bases and J 9 bases, with 14 bases left between them. Germline loops: CDR1 MNHNS, CDR2 SASEGT.

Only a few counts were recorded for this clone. DNA of the CDR3: TGTGCCTCAGGGGGCGTCAATCAGCCCCAGCATTTT. Its protein product is CASGGVNQPQHF. The chain employs TRBV30 and TRBJ1-5; 8 bases match TRBD1. Trimming at V came to 7 bases and at J to 3 bases, leaving 2 bases not matched to a gene. The CDR3 extends over 12 amino acids. CDR1 GTSNPN and CDR2 SVGIG come from the germline V gene (reference sequence).

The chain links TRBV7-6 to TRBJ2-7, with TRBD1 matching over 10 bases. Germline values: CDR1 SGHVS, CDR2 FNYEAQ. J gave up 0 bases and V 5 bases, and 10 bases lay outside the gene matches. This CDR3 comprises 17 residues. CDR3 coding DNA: TGTGCCAGCAGCGCGGGGACAGGGGCCTCTTTCTCCTACGAGCAGTACTTC. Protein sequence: CASSAGTGASFSYEQYF.

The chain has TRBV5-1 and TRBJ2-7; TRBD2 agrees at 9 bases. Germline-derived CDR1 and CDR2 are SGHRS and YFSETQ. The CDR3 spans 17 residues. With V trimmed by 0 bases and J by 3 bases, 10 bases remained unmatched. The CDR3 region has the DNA TGCGCCAGCAGCTTGGAGGGATCCCTAGCGGGGCACTACGAGCAGTACTTC. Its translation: CASSLEGSLAGHYEQYF.

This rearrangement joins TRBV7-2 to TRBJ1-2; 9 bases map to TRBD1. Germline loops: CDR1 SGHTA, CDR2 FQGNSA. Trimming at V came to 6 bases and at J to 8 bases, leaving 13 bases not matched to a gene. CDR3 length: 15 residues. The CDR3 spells CASSQKGQGVWGYTF. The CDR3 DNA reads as TGTGCCAGCAGTCAGAAGGGACAGGGAGTGTGGGGCTACACCTTC.

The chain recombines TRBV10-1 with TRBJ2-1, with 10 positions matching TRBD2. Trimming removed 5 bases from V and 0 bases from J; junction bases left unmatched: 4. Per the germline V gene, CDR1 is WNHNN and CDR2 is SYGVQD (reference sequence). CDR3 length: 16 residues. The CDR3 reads CASSLAGGRSYNEQFF. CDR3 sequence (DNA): TGCGCCAGCAGTTTAGCGGGGGGACGCTCCTACAATGAGCAGTTCTTC.